One sample yielded the 23 T cell receptor beta chains listed below, sequenced in a study of T cell clonality in common variable immunodeficiency. Using immunoSEQ multiplex PCR, the repertoire was profiled, and TCRdb retains in-frame clones only, with some absent. The repertoire yields approximately 44,000 clones, none seen only once; the top ten contain more than 9%. The source material was peripheral blood mononuclear cells. The origin of the receptors is a person aged 18 to 75 in good health.

A word on this clone: The read halts 3 residues ahead of the CDR3 end, with the missing end drawn from the germline J gene. This chain joins TRBV10-2 and TRBJ2-7; 8 nucleotides line up with TRBD2. After removal of 7 bases from V and 3 bases from J, the junction contained 5 bases not matched to a gene. This CDR3 region has 13 residues. Germline V lookup: CDR1 WSHSY, CDR2 SAAADI. CDR3 loop: CASMDLAGYEQYF. The part of the CDR3 DNA that was read is TGCGCCAGCATGGACCTAGCGGGCTACGAG.

The sample holds many counts of this clone. The CDR3 DNA, read in part, is TGTGCCAGCAGTGGACTAGCGGGGGCAGATACG. Translation: CASSGLAGADT. The full CDR3 reads CASSGLAGADTQYF. V usage is TRBV6-1 and J usage is TRBJ2-3; 12 nucleotides align to TRBD2. With the read ending 3 residues before the CDR3 end, the germline J gene is used to fill in that end. The V segment lost 4 bases and the J segment 4 bases; nucleotides outside the gene matches: 0. CDR1 is MNHNS and CDR2 is SASEGT in the germline V gene. This CDR3 region has 14 residues.

This clone appeared many times. The CDR3 end lies 3 residues beyond the end of the read and is filled in from the germline J gene. The chain has TRBV20-1 and TRBJ2-1, with 12 bases lining up with TRBD2. This CDR3 region has 16 residues. Looked up from germline, CDR1 is DFQATT and CDR2 is SNEGSKA (reference sequence). After removal of 6 bases from V and 4 bases from J, the junction contained 10 bases not matched to a gene. The covered CDR3 bases are TGCAGTGCCTCGACTAGCGGGAGAGGTCGGTACAATGAG. Amino acid sequence: CSASTSGRGRYNE. The entire CDR3 reads CSASTSGRGRYNEQFF.

This clone has ten or more counts. At one of its ends the junction is not consistent with the germline gene, which may arise from a read error. Read sequence stops 3 residues before the CDR3 end, and the germline J gene provides the missing end. The rearrangement uses TRBV4-2 and TRBJ2-2, with TRBD1 as a possible D gene (6 bases). CDR3 length: 16 residues. From germline, CDR1 is LGHNA and CDR2 YNFKEQ. CDR3 bases read: TGCGCCAGCAGCGTAAGAATGGACAGGAACACCGGGGAG. Amino acids: CASSVRMDRNTGE. The whole CDR3 protein is CASSVRMDRNTGELFF.

This clone was observed many times. The missing CDR3 end, 3 residues past where the read stops, is filled in from the germline J gene. The chain combines TRBV5-1 with TRBJ2-1; TRBD2 matches at 13 bases. The J segment lost 2 bases and the V segment lost 2 bases, leaving 4 bases of the junction unmatched. CDR1 and CDR2 (germline): SGHRS, YFSETQ. The CDR3 has 17 residues. The CDR3: CASSFLGTSGTYNEQFF. The sequenced part of the CDR3 DNA is TGCGCCAGCAGCTTTCTCGGGACTAGCGGGACCTACAATGAG.

The table lists this clone with many counts. The read ends 3 residues shy of where the CDR3 ends; the end is completed using the germline J gene. The rearrangement joins TRBV29-1 to TRBJ2-7; D may be TRBD1 or TRBD2 (6 bases each). This CDR3 is 12 amino acids long. The V gene's germline CDR1 is SQVTM and CDR2 ANQGSEA. With 4 bases removed from V and 3 bases from J, the gap between germline ends came to 10 bases. This CDR3 is CSVGRDNYEQYF. The covered CDR3 bases are TGCAGCGTTGGGAGGGACAACTACGAG.

This clone was observed many times. Read sequence stops 3 residues before the CDR3 end, and the germline J gene provides the missing end. V and J are TRBV19 and TRBJ2-3, with D uncertain. Per germline, CDR1 LNHDA and CDR2 SQIVND (reference sequence). The V end lost 3 bases, the J end lost 6 bases, and 7 bases lay between the germline ends. CDR3 length: 12 residues. The CDR3 loop is CASSILRDTQYF. The CDR3 DNA, read in part, is TGTGCCAGTAGTATCCTGAGGGATACG.

This clone was recorded a few times. The CDR3 end is not reached by the read, which stops 3 residues before it; the germline J gene fills it in. This chain links TRBV7-7 with TRBJ1-3; 11 bases map to TRBD1. CDR1 and CDR2 from the germline V gene are SSHAT and FNYEAQ (reference sequence). The CDR3 runs to 13 residues. The junction had 2 bases not matched to a gene; V was cut back by 7 bases and J by 6 bases. The covered CDR3 bases are TGTGCCAGCAAGGGACAGGGGGAAAACACC. Residues: CASKGQGENT. In full, the CDR3 is CASKGQGENTIYF.

This clone was seen repeatedly, ten times or more. The CDR3 extends 3 residues past the end of the read, so its final part is completed from the germline J gene. J is TRBJ2-1 and V is TRBV29-1; 7 bases are a match to TRBD1. CDR1 and CDR2 from the germline V gene are SQVTM and ANQGSEA. There are 13 residues in the CDR3. V shed 6 bases, J shed 6 bases, and the junction held 8 bases outside the gene matches. The CDR3 bases that were read are TGCAGCGTCGTCTCGGACAGGAGCAATGAG. This translates into CSVVSDRSNE. The CDR3, in full, reads CSVVSDRSNEQFF.

A word on this clone: Read data end 3 residues before the CDR3 end; the end is taken from the germline J gene. V is TRBV2 and J is TRBJ2-7; 7 bases agree with TRBD2. Unmatched junction bases numbered 7, after V lost 7 bases and J lost 1 base. The CDR3 covers 14 residues. Germline-derived CDR1 and CDR2 are SNHLY and FYNNEI. CDR3 bases read: TGTGCCAGCATACTCTCAGCGGGGTCCTACGAG. Protein sequence: CASILSAGSYE. Given in full, the CDR3 is CASILSAGSYEQYF.

This clone occurred many times. Sequencing ends 3 residues short of the CDR3 end; the germline J gene provides the rest. The rearrangement joins TRBV6-4 to TRBJ2-6; D gene ambiguous. Germline CDR1 and CDR2: MRHNA and SNTAGT. Trimming pared 4 bases from V and 0 bases from J, leaving 4 bases between. This CDR3 spans 14 amino acids. The covered CDR3 bases are TGTGCCAGCAGTGCCGGCTCTGGGGCCAACGTC. It translates to CASSAGSGANV. The whole CDR3 sequence reads CASSAGSGANVLTF.

This clone has at least ten counts. The CDR3 end is not reached by the read, which stops 3 residues before it; the germline J gene fills it in. The chain employs TRBV18 and TRBJ2-5; 7 nucleotides align to TRBD1. With V trimmed by 4 bases and J by 3 bases, 5 bases remained unmatched. The CDR3 sequence is 14 residues long. Per germline, CDR1 KGHSH and CDR2 LQKENI. The sequenced part of the CDR3 DNA is TGTGCCAGCTCACAGGGACAGACTAAAGAGACC. The encoded protein is CASSQGQTKET. In full, the CDR3 reads CASSQGQTKETQYF. Together with reference TRBV18 and TRBJ2-5, the CDR3 gives the full variable domain: NAGVMQNPRHLVRRRGQEARLRCSPMKGHSHVYWYRQLPEEGLKFMVYLQKENIIDESGMPKERFSAEFPKEGPSILRIQQVVRGDSAAYFCASSQGQTKETQYFGPGTRLLVL.

This clone was observed a handful of times. The read falls 3 residues short of the CDR3 end, and the missing part is taken from the germline J gene. V is TRBV18 and J is TRBJ2-2, with TRBD1 matching 7 bases. V lost 5 bases, J lost 0 bases, and 12 bases stayed unmatched. This CDR3 is built from 18 residues. Germline V gene sequence: CDR1 KGHSH, CDR2 LQKENI. The DNA read from the CDR3 is TGTGCCAGCTCAGCCCCGACAGGGTCGCCATCGAACACCGGGGAG. Encoded protein: CASSAPTGSPSNTGE. In full, the CDR3 reads CASSAPTGSPSNTGELFF.

In the case of this clone: The read comes to an end 3 residues before the CDR3 does, leaving the germline J gene to fill in the end. The chain couples TRBV7-6 to TRBJ1-1, with a weak D call TRBD1 (6 bases). Germline values: CDR1 SGHVS, CDR2 FNYEAQ. The CDR3 has 14 amino acids. Incomplete CDR3 DNA: TGTGCCAGCAGCTTAAAACAGGGAAGTACAGAA. Translation gives CASSLKQGSTE. The CDR3 as a whole reads CASSLKQGSTEAFF.

In its sample, this clone was seen many times. The CDR3 extends 3 residues past the end of the read, so its final part is completed from the germline J gene. The rearrangement uses TRBV19 and TRBJ2-2; D perhaps matches TRBD2 (7 bases). The CDR3 has 16 residues. V lost 6 bases to trimming and J lost 4 bases, with 18 bases between them. Germline-derived CDR1 and CDR2 are LNHDA and SQIVND (reference sequence). The covered CDR3 bases are TGTGCCAGTAGCCCAGTACGGGGAGGGGGCACCGGGGAG. Its protein is CASSPVRGGGTGE. The entire CDR3 reads CASSPVRGGGTGELFF.

This clone was seen at least ten times. The sequence runs out 3 residues before the end of the CDR3; the remainder is reconstructed from the germline J gene. The chain uses TRBV20-1 and TRBJ1-2; D is possibly TRBD1 (6 bases). Per the germline V gene, CDR1 is DFQATT and CDR2 is SNEGSKA (reference sequence). The CDR3 runs 13 residues. The V end lost 2 bases, the J end lost 7 bases, and 14 bases lay between the germline ends. The sequenced part of the CDR3 DNA is TGCAGTGCTAGATCACAGGGAAGGGGTGGC. It specifies CSARSQGRGG. The CDR3, in full, reads CSARSQGRGGYTF.

This clone came up many times. Coverage ceases 3 residues before the CDR3 finishes, and the germline J gene fills in the end. The rearrangement joins TRBV12-3 or TRBV12-4 to TRBJ1-4; TRBD1 aligns across 10 bases. The junction had 5 bases not matched to a gene; V was cut back by 5 bases and J by 5 bases. The CDR3 length is 15 residues. The part of the CDR3 DNA that was read is TGTGCCAGCAGTCGTCCGGGACAGGGGAATGAAAAA. This encodes CASSRPGQGNEK. The complete CDR3 protein is CASSRPGQGNEKLFF.

The sample holds many counts of this clone. Read coverage stops 3 residues before the CDR3 terminus; the germline J gene supplies the remainder. The V call is TRBV9, the J call TRBJ2-5; possibly TRBD2 for D (6 bases). This CDR3 has 16 residues. Germline V CDR1 and CDR2: SGDLS, YYNGEE. V was clipped by 2 bases and J by 4 bases, with 18 bases between them. CDR3 bases read: TGTGCCAGCAGCGTCGGCGGGACTGCGAGTCTAGAGACC. Protein sequence: CASSVGGTASLET. The CDR3 in full is CASSVGGTASLETQYF. The variable domain in full, completed from reference TRBV9 and TRBJ2-5, reads DSGVTQTPKHLITATGQRVTLRCSPRSGDLSVYWYQQSLDQGLQFLIQYYNGEERAKGNILERFSAQQFPDLHSELNLSSLELGDSALYFCASSVGGTASLETQYFGPGTRLLVL.

This clone was counted many times. Sequencing ends 3 residues short of the CDR3 end; the germline J gene provides the rest. The V call is TRBV11-3, the J call TRBJ1-2, with D perhaps matching TRBD1 (6 bases). The germline gives CDR1 SGHNT, CDR2 YENEEA. The CDR3 loop spans 14 amino acids. CDR3 sequence: CASSLGGTTPGYTF. The CDR3 DNA, read in part, is TGTGCCAGCAGCTTGGGTGGGACAACCCCAGGC. The full variable domain, in which reference TRBV11-3 and TRBJ1-2 provide the parts outside the CDR3, is EAGVVQSPRYKIIEKKQPVAFWCNPISGHNTLYWYLQNLGQGPELLIRYENEEAVDDSQLPKDRFSAERLKGVDSTLKIQPAELGDSAVYLCASSLGGTTPGYTFGSGTRLTVV.

This clone was counted ten times or more. The read terminates 3 residues before the CDR3 end, so the remaining end is supplied by the germline J gene. The chain employs TRBV5-1 and TRBJ1-1, with a tentative D call TRBD1 (5 bases). Germline assignment: CDR1 SGHRS and CDR2 YFSETQ. This CDR3 region has 14 residues. V was shortened by 4 bases and J by 1 base, with 11 bases between the two germline ends. CDR3 bases read: TGCGCCAGCAGCGGGGCCGTTGAGAACACTGAA. The encoded protein is CASSGAVENTE. The whole CDR3 region reads CASSGAVENTEAFF.

This clone was observed at least ten times. The read ends 3 residues early relative to the CDR3; the germline J gene fills the gap. The chain combines TRBV20-1 with TRBJ2-5; D is unresolved. The CDR3 is 18 residues long. Per the germline V gene, CDR1 is DFQATT and CDR2 is SNEGSKA (reference sequence). Trimming stripped 3 bases from V and 2 bases from J, with 25 bases between. CDR3 sequence: CSARPVEPLVAVQETQYF. The sequenced CDR3 bases are TGCAGTGCTAGGCCTGTAGAGCCCTTAGTTGCCGTTCAAGAGACC.

This clone was detected many times. The observed sequence ends 3 residues before the CDR3 terminus, with the missing tail filled in from the germline J gene. The chain couples TRBV29-1 to TRBJ2-2, with D possibly being TRBD2 (6 bases). V lost 1 base to trimming and J lost 6 bases, with 15 bases between them. Germline loops: CDR1 SQVTM, CDR2 ANQGSEA. The CDR3 consists of 15 residues. The DNA read from the CDR3 is TGCAGCGTTGAAGCGGGGGAACTCCGAGCCGGGGAG. Protein: CSVEAGELRAGE. The whole CDR3 reads CSVEAGELRAGELFF.

This clone was counted at least ten times. The CDR3 end falls 3 residues outside the read, so it is completed with the germline J gene. This rearrangement joins TRBV9 to TRBJ1-2; a weak D match, TRBD1 (6 bases). Trimming removed 0 bases from V and 0 bases from J, with 9 bases in between. The germline V gene encodes CDR1 SGDLS and CDR2 YYNGEE. The CDR3 runs to 15 residues. Partial CDR3 DNA: TGTGCCAGCAGCGTAGGAGGACAGTCTAACTATGGC. Translation gives CASSVGGQSNYG. The whole CDR3 sequence reads CASSVGGQSNYGYTF.